Below are 27 T cell receptor beta chains sequenced from a single sample in a study of cytomegalovirus exposure and HLA in healthy donors. Vbeta (60) and Jbeta (13) primers were used in the PCR. Assay: immunoSEQ multiplex PCR; the TCRdb copy retains only in-frame clones and omits some. The sample lists about 160,000 clones, approximately 79% occurring once. The sequenced sample consisted of PBMCs. These receptor sequences come from a woman between 45 and 65 years old in good health and CMV-seropositive.

The chain carries TRBV10-1 and TRBJ1-1; D gene uncertain. The V end was cut by 2 bases, the J end by 3 bases, with 7 bases between. From germline, CDR1 is WNHNN and CDR2 SYGVQD (reference sequence). The CDR3 loop spans 13 amino acids. CDR3 DNA sequence: TGCGCCAGCAGTGAGGGAGAGTACACTGAAGCTTTCTTT. Its protein product is CASSEGEYTEAFF.

The chain uses TRBV11-2 and TRBJ2-5; D not resolved. This CDR3 region has 13 residues. Looked up from germline, CDR1 is SGHAT and CDR2 is FQNNGV. V lost 1 base, J lost 6 bases, and 9 bases lay in between. The CDR3 loop is CASSLAPRQTQYF. CDR3 sequence (DNA): TGTGCCAGCAGCTTAGCCCCTAGGCAGACCCAGTACTTC.

This clone has more than one count but fewer than ten. The chain recombines TRBV28 with TRBJ2-7; possible D gene TRBD1, 6 bases. CDR3 length: 13 amino acids. CDR1 is MDHEN, CDR2 SYDVKM, per germline. Trimming took 6 bases from V and 3 from J, leaving 12 bases between them. The CDR3: CASRYRAGYEQYF. CDR3 bases: TGTGCCAGCAGATACAGGGCGGGCTACGAGCAGTACTTC.

This clone was observed once. The V and J genes are TRBV5-1 and TRBJ2-1, with TRBD2 matching over 13 bases. The ends lost 2 bases at V and 8 bases at J; junction bases unmatched: 10. The CDR3 has 17 residues. The germline V gene has CDR1 SGHRS and CDR2 YFSETQ. CDR3 in amino acids: CASSFVLAGGQWDEQFF. CDR3 sequence (DNA): TGCGCCAGCAGCTTCGTACTAGCGGGGGGGCAATGGGATGAGCAGTTCTTC.

The chain has TRBV9 and TRBJ2-5, with 7 bases aligning to TRBD1. In germline, CDR1 is SGDLS, CDR2 YYNGEE. CDR3 length equals 16 residues. V gave up 0 bases and J gave up 5 bases; unmatched junction bases: 10. This CDR3 reads CASSVEGGAGMETQYF. The CDR3 DNA sequence: TGTGCCAGCAGCGTAGAAGGGGGCGCGGGTATGGAGACCCAGTACTTC.

The chain recombines TRBV28 with TRBJ1-2, with 9 nucleotides matching TRBD1. CDR1 is MDHEN, CDR2 SYDVKM, per germline. The CDR3 contains 18 residues. V gave up 2 bases and J gave up 2 bases; unmatched junction bases: 12. The CDR3 reads CASSLNTGTGYSNYGYTF. CDR3 DNA: TGTGCCAGCAGTTTAAATACCGGGACAGGGTATTCCAACTATGGCTACACCTTC.

This clone turned up a few times. The chain joins TRBV4-2 to TRBJ2-3, with 10 bases identical to TRBD2. V trimming: 4 bases; J trimming: 4 bases; junction bases outside the gene matches: 8. Germline V CDR1 and CDR2: LGHNA, YNFKEQ. The CDR3 spans 16 residues. In DNA form, the CDR3 reads TGTGCCAGCAGCCTCCGGGGGACTAGCGATTCAGATACGCAGTATTTT. It specifies CASSLRGTSDSDTQYF.

In its sample, this clone was seen a few times. The chain joins TRBV6-6 to TRBJ2-7, with 7 bases lining up with TRBD1. This CDR3 is 15 amino acids long. J gave up 3 bases and V 2 bases, and 7 bases lay outside the gene matches. Germline V gives CDR1 MNHNY, CDR2 SVGAGI (reference sequence). As DNA, the CDR3 is TGTGCCAGCAGTTACGGGACAGTGAACAGCTACGAGCAGTACTTC. As protein: CASSYGTVNSYEQYF.

The chain carries TRBV19 and TRBJ2-4; D unclear. The germline gives CDR1 LNHDA, CDR2 SQIVND (reference sequence). The ends were cut back, 1 base at V and 6 bases at J, with 10 bases in the middle. The CDR3 loop spans 14 amino acids. CDR3 amino acids: CASSIVGSSNIQYF. Here the CDR3 DNA reads TGTGCCAGTAGTATAGTGGGCTCATCAAACATTCAGTACTTC.

In its sample, this clone was seen a few times. This rearrangement joins TRBV5-6 to TRBJ1-1; the D is unclear. The CDR3 runs to 13 residues. V was clipped by 0 bases and J by 5 bases, with 8 bases between them. Per germline, CDR1 SGHDT and CDR2 YYEEEE. The CDR3 here is CASSLGFGTEAFF. In DNA form, the CDR3 reads TGTGCCAGCAGCTTGGGGTTCGGTACTGAAGCTTTCTTT.

There are a few counts of this clone. The rearrangement joins TRBV9 to TRBJ2-3, with a possible D match to TRBD2 (6 bases). Trimming left V 0 bases short and J 6 bases short, with 11 bases between. CDR1 is SGDLS and CDR2 is YYNGEE in the germline V gene. The CDR3 runs 14 residues. The CDR3, as DNA: TGTGCCAGCAGCGTAGCATTCAGCGGGGATACGCAGTATTTT. Protein: CASSVAFSGDTQYF.

The genes are TRBV5-4 and TRBJ1-3; unclear D gene. The V end was cut by 4 bases, the J end by 7 bases, with 15 bases between. Germline V gene sequence: CDR1 SGHNT, CDR2 YYREEE (reference sequence). The CDR3 has 14 residues. In DNA, the CDR3 is TGTGCCAGCAGCCCCCGGGAACTTGGGAACACCATATATTTT. It codes for CASSPRELGNTIYF.

The gene calls are TRBV10-3 and TRBJ2-2, with a tentative D call TRBD1 (5 bases). Trimming shortened V by 2 bases and J by 0 bases, and 10 bases separated the two germline ends. The CDR3 runs 16 residues. The germline V gene encodes CDR1 ENHRY and CDR2 SYGVKD. CDR3 in DNA: TGTGCCATCAGTGAGGTCGGCAGGGCGAACACCGGGGAGCTGTTTTTT. Protein product: CAISEVGRANTGELFF.

This chain connects TRBV18 to TRBJ2-5; 10 positions agree with TRBD2. After removal of 0 bases from V and 3 bases from J, the junction contained 13 bases not matched to a gene. The CDR3 runs 19 residues. Germline values: CDR1 KGHSH, CDR2 LQKENI. CDR3 in amino acids: CASSPPMSPGLAVKETQYF. CDR3 in DNA: TGTGCCAGCTCACCACCGATGTCTCCTGGACTAGCGGTTAAAGAGACCCAGTACTTC. The full variable domain, with the rest looked up from reference TRBV18 and TRBJ2-5, is NAGVMQNPRHLVRRRGQEARLRCSPMKGHSHVYWYRQLPEEGLKFMVYLQKENIIDESGMPKERFSAEFPKEGPSILRIQQVVRGDSAAYFCASSPPMSPGLAVKETQYFGPGTRLLVL.

The chain couples TRBV21-1 to TRBJ1-1; the listed D gene, TRBD1, was not tested against the DNA. TRBV21-1 is a pseudogene. This CDR3 has 16 residues. CDR3: CASTEHTSGINTEAFF. The CDR3, as DNA: TGTGCCAGCACCGAACATACCTCAGGGATAAACACTGAAGCTTTCTTT.

The chain links TRBV7-9 to TRBJ1-4, with a tentative D call TRBD1 (5 bases). CDR3 length: 16 amino acids. From germline, CDR1 is SEHNR and CDR2 FQNEAQ (reference sequence). V lost 6 bases to trimming and J lost 0 bases, with 14 bases between them. CDR3 nucleotides: TGTGCCAGCAGTGTCATCCTCAGGGCAACTAATGAAAAACTGTTTTTT. Translated, it gives CASSVILRATNEKLFF. Looking up the rest from reference TRBV7-9 and TRBJ1-4 gives the full variable domain: DTGVSQNPRHKITKRGQNVTFRCDPISEHNRLYWYRQTLGQGPEFLTYFQNEAQLEKSRLLSDRFSAERPKGSFSTLEIQRTEQGDSAMYLCASSVILRATNEKLFFGSGTQLSVL.

The V gene is TRBV5-1, the J gene TRBJ1-4; 9 bases fit TRBD1. Germline V gene data show CDR1 as SGHRS and CDR2 as YFSETQ. V trimming: 0 bases; J trimming: 5 bases; junction bases outside the gene matches: 2. The CDR3 runs to 15 residues. CDR3 amino acids: CASSLGGTGNEKLFF. CDR3 bases: TGCGCCAGCAGCTTGGGAGGGACAGGGAATGAAAAACTGTTTTTT.

The chain uses TRBV30 and TRBJ1-5; 8 positions match TRBD1. There are 16 residues in the CDR3. V trimming: 1 base; J trimming: 7 bases; junction bases outside the gene matches: 12. Per the germline V gene, CDR1 is GTSNPN and CDR2 is SVGIG (reference sequence). The CDR3 region is CAWSAGGPEGEQPQHF. In nucleotides, the CDR3 is TGTGCCTGGAGTGCAGGGGGCCCAGAAGGGGAGCAGCCCCAGCATTTT.

The chain is built from TRBV5-4 and TRBJ2-5; 8 bases are a match to TRBD1. CDR1 and CDR2 from the germline V gene are SGHNT and YYREEE (reference sequence). With V trimmed by 4 bases and J by 5 bases, 13 bases remained unmatched. The CDR3 length is 16 residues. The CDR3 DNA follows: TGTGCCAGCAGCCCCGTCGGACAGGGAACCCAGGAGACCCAGTACTTC. Amino acids: CASSPVGQGTQETQYF.

This chain links TRBV7-2 with TRBJ2-2; 7 nucleotides line up with TRBD2. The length of the CDR3 is 19 residues. CDR1 and CDR2 (germline): SGHTA, FQGNSA. With 5 bases clipped from V and 3 bases from J, the junction kept 18 bases outside the gene matches. The CDR3 DNA reads as TGTGCCAGCAGCCCACTCTTGCGGGGGTACCTTGGGGACACCGGGGAGCTGTTTTTT. Protein product: CASSPLLRGYLGDTGELFF.

The genes are TRBV28 and TRBJ1-2, with D perhaps matching TRBD1 (6 bases). The germline V gene has CDR1 MDHEN and CDR2 SYDVKM. The CDR3 consists of 14 residues. Trimming left V 5 bases short and J 4 bases short, with 14 bases between. The CDR3 DNA reads TGTGCCAGCAGTACTACGACAGGAACCTATGGCTACACCTTC. Its protein is CASSTTTGTYGYTF.

The V and J genes are TRBV4-3 and TRBJ2-5; TRBD2 agrees at 12 bases. J lost 5 bases, V lost 1 base, and 5 bases had no gene match. Germline lookup yields CDR1 LGHNA and CDR2 YSLEER. The CDR3 covers 16 residues. The CDR3 DNA sequence: TGCGCCAGCAGCCAAGGAGCTAGCGGGGGGGCGGAGACCCAGTACTTC. Amino acid sequence: CASSQGASGGAETQYF.

The chain is built from TRBV10-3 and TRBJ2-3; D is possibly TRBD2 (6 bases). The germline gives CDR1 ENHRY, CDR2 SYGVKD. This CDR3 has 14 amino acids. V lost 5 bases, J lost 0 bases, and 9 bases lay in between. CDR3 DNA sequence: TGTGCCATCAGTCGAACTAGCAGCACAGATACGCAGTATTTT. Its protein is CAISRTSSTDTQYF.

The chain joins TRBV7-4 to TRBJ1-1, with D possibly being TRBD1 (5 bases). The germline CDR1 and CDR2 sequences are SGHVT and SQSDAQ. V gave up 7 bases and J gave up 3 bases, with 15 bases separating them. This CDR3 is 14 amino acids long. The chain's CDR3 is CASTPREFDTEAFF. The DNA for the CDR3 is TGTGCCAGCACTCCCAGGGAATTTGACACTGAAGCTTTCTTT.

J is TRBJ1-2 and V is TRBV27; TRBD1 matches 8 bases. The junction had 11 bases not matched to a gene; V was cut back by 9 bases and J by 2 bases. The CDR3 sequence is 15 residues long. From germline, CDR1 is MNHEY and CDR2 SMNVEV (reference sequence). CDR3 region: CASPRPTGGNYGYTF. The CDR3 nucleotides are TGTGCCAGTCCCCGCCCCACAGGGGGAAACTATGGCTACACCTTC.

The genes are TRBV18 and TRBJ1-2; a possible D gene is TRBD1 (5 bases). V was pared by 2 bases and J by 6 bases, with 16 bases between. The V gene's germline CDR1 is KGHSH and CDR2 LQKENI. The CDR3 has 15 residues. The CDR3 DNA reads as TGTGCCAGCTCACCAACAGGTACTACTCCCAATGGCTACACCTTC. Its translation: CASSPTGTTPNGYTF.

The chain employs TRBV11-2 and TRBJ1-1; D call uncertain. Trimming removed 1 base from V and 1 base from J, with 7 bases in between. CDR3 length: 14 residues. CDR1 and CDR2 (germline): SGHAT, FQNNGV. CDR3 sequence (DNA): TGTGCCAGCAGCTTAGGGGCAGCGAACACTGAAGCTTTCTTT. This gives the protein CASSLGAANTEAFF.